The next 22 T cell receptor beta chains were all read from a single sample in a study of shared clonotypes between healthy human individuals. Sequencing was performed with immunoSEQ multiplex PCR; in TCRdb, only in-frame clones are kept and a portion is missing. The sample carries some 500,000 clones, 79% recorded once. Sequencing used PBMCs. Receptors were obtained from a woman in her forties in good health. Some clones in this sample may be carry-over from other donors' samples.

CDR3 loop: CASSDRGANQPQHF. CDR3 sequence (DNA): TGTGCCAGCAGTGACAGGGGGGCCAATCAGCCCCAGCATTTT. The J gene is TRBJ1-5, the V gene TRBV6-1, with TRBD1 matching over 7 bases. V lost 3 bases to trimming and J lost 3 bases; unmatched junction nucleotides: 2. The CDR3 loop spans 14 amino acids. CDR1 and CDR2 (germline): MNHNS, SASEGT.

The chain links TRBV11-2 to TRBJ2-5, with D perhaps matching TRBD2 (7 bases). This CDR3 has 14 amino acids. The germline V gene has CDR1 SGHAT and CDR2 FQNNGV. V lost 5 bases, J lost 1 base, and 11 bases lay in between. The CDR3 DNA is TGTGCCAGCAGCCGGGGGGCGGTCCAAGAGACCCAGTACTTC. Translated: CASSRGAVQETQYF.

This chain uses TRBV19 with TRBJ2-3; TRBD2 agrees at 11 bases. V shed 5 bases and J 2 bases; nucleotides not matched to a gene: 3. Germline V CDR1 and CDR2: LNHDA, SQIVND (reference sequence). This CDR3 is 15 amino acids long. The CDR3 sequence is CASSSTSGTTDTQYF. CDR3 nucleotides: TGTGCCAGTAGTTCGACTAGCGGGACCACAGATACGCAGTATTTT.

The CDR3 is CTGIPEETQYF. CDR3 coding DNA: TGCACCGGAATACCTGAAGAGACCCAGTACTTC. The chain combines TRBV20-1 with TRBJ2-5; D uncertain. The CDR3 runs to 11 residues. The germline CDR1 and CDR2 sequences are DFQATT and SNEGSKA (reference sequence).

This clone appeared once. The chain joins TRBV7-3 to TRBJ2-1, with D possibly being TRBD2 (6 bases). Trimming removed 1 base from V and 7 bases from J, with 20 bases in between. CDR3 size: 17 residues. Germline-derived CDR1 and CDR2 are SGHTA and FQGTGA. DNA for the CDR3: TGTGCCAGCAGCTTAATTCCCACTAGGGGAGGTGAGAATGAGCAGTTCTTC. Its protein is CASSLIPTRGGENEQFF.

This clone was detected many times. The rearrangement uses TRBV11-2 and TRBJ2-2; 7 bases are shared with TRBD1. With 1 base clipped from V and 8 bases from J, the junction kept 7 bases outside the gene matches. This CDR3 comprises 15 residues. Germline V lookup: CDR1 SGHAT, CDR2 FQNNGV. The CDR3, as DNA: TGTGCCAGCAGCTTAGGTTACAGGGGAGCGGGGGAGCTGTTTTTT. The encoded protein is CASSLGYRGAGELFF.

The chain has TRBV5-1 and TRBJ2-7, with 11 bases identical to TRBD1. The CDR3 runs 14 residues. CDR1 and CDR2 from the germline V gene are SGHRS and YFSETQ. The J segment lost 0 bases and the V segment lost 8 bases, leaving 4 bases of the junction unmatched. In nucleotides, the CDR3 is TGCGCCAGTACTGGGACAGGGGGCTCCTACGAGCAGTACTTC. Translation: CASTGTGGSYEQYF. Together with reference TRBV5-1 and TRBJ2-7, the CDR3 gives the full variable domain: KAGVTQTPRYLIKTRGQQVTLSCSPISGHRSVSWYQQTPGQGLQFLFEYFSETQRNKGNFPGRFSGRQFSNSRSEMNVSTLELGDSALYLCASTGTGGSYEQYFGPGTRLTVT.

Details on this clone: In the same sample, other DNA sequences code for this CDR3. The chain employs TRBV27 and TRBJ2-7; the D is unclear. The CDR3 is made up of 11 amino acids. The V end was cut by 4 bases, the J end by 4 bases, with 5 bases between. Germline-derived CDR1 and CDR2 are MNHEY and SMNVEV (reference sequence). The CDR3 bases are TGTGCCAGCAGTTCTATATACGAGCAGTACTTC. Translating it yields CASSSIYEQYF.

The rearrangement links TRBV13 to TRBJ2-7; 10 bases fit TRBD1. V gave up 0 bases and J gave up 2 bases; unmatched junction bases: 7. The CDR3 is made up of 17 amino acids. Looked up from germline, CDR1 is PRHDT and CDR2 is FYEKMQ (reference sequence). CDR3 coding DNA: TGTGCCAGCAGCTTAGGCACTACCGGGACAGGGGCCTACGAGCAGTACTTC. It translates to CASSLGTTGTGAYEQYF.

V usage is TRBV6-1 and J usage is TRBJ2-7; D gene uncertain. Germline V gives CDR1 MNHNS, CDR2 SASEGT. Trimming stripped 5 bases from V and 4 bases from J, with 18 bases between. The CDR3 is 15 residues long. The CDR3 region has the DNA TGTGCCAGCAGTACGGACCTCTCTTGGGGTTACGAGCAGTACTTC. Its protein product is CASSTDLSWGYEQYF.

This clone has only one observation. This chain uses TRBV18 with TRBJ1-4, with 8 bases aligning to TRBD1. Germline lookup yields CDR1 KGHSH and CDR2 LQKENI. The CDR3 is made up of 14 amino acids. The V and J ends lost 6 bases and 5 bases, in that order; junction bases with no gene match: 5. CDR3 bases: TGTGCCAGCTCTCCCGGGACAGGCAATGAAAAACTGTTTTTT. It codes for CASSPGTGNEKLFF. Based on the CDR3 plus reference TRBV18 and TRBJ1-4, the full variable domain is NAGVMQNPRHLVRRRGQEARLRCSPMKGHSHVYWYRQLPEEGLKFMVYLQKENIIDESGMPKERFSAEFPKEGPSILRIQQVVRGDSAAYFCASSPGTGNEKLFFGSGTQLSVL.

The rearrangement joins TRBV27 to TRBJ2-3; a weak D match, TRBD2 (5 bases). Germline CDR1 MNHEY, CDR2 SMNVEV (reference sequence). The CDR3 is made up of 12 amino acids. V was cut by 5 bases and J by 5 bases, with 8 bases left in between. CDR3 coding DNA: TGTGCCAGCAGTCACCGGGGAGATACGCAGTATTTT. Translation: CASSHRGDTQYF.

CDR3 sequence reads: CASSYSTGSGNTIYF. In nucleotides, the CDR3 is TGTGCCAGCAGTTACTCGACGGGGTCTGGAAACACCATATATTTT. V and J are TRBV6-7 and TRBJ1-3; D is unresolved. TRBV6-7 is sorted into the ORF group, with uncertain function. The CDR3 runs 15 residues. The V end lost 0 bases, the J end lost 1 base, and 7 bases lay between the germline ends.

The chain links TRBV4-1 to TRBJ2-5, with TRBD2 identical over 9 bases. The CDR3 is made up of 17 amino acids. Germline V gene data show CDR1 as MGHRA and CDR2 as YSYEKL. V dropped 0 bases and J dropped 5; count of bases not matched to a gene: 10. In DNA form, the CDR3 reads TGCGCCAGCAGCCAAGACCGGGGGACTAGCATCCGTGAGACCCAGTACTTC. It yields the protein CASSQDRGTSIRETQYF.

V gene TRBV6-5 combines with J gene TRBJ1-1; D might be TRBD1 (6 bases). Trimming cost V 7 bases and J 8 bases, with 11 bases left between them. CDR1 is MNHEY and CDR2 is SVGAGI in the germline V gene. The CDR3 covers 11 residues. This CDR3 reads CASNQGGEAFF. The CDR3 DNA reads TGTGCCAGCAACCAAGGGGGGGAAGCTTTCTTT.

Notes on this clone: This is likely an artifact of a read error, given a far larger clone one base away. The V call is TRBV9, the J call TRBJ1-1; the D gene is possibly TRBD1 (5 bases). The CDR3 loop spans 13 amino acids. Per the germline V gene, CDR1 is SGDLS and CDR2 is YYNGEE. Written as DNA, the CDR3 is TGTGCCAGCAGCAAGGGGATGAACACTGGAGCTTTCTTT. Protein product: CASSKGMNTGAFF.

The chain has TRBV4-3 and TRBJ2-1; TRBD2 agrees at 7 bases. V trimming: 0 bases; J trimming: 4 bases; junction bases outside the gene matches: 12. CDR3 length equals 18 residues. The germline V gene has CDR1 LGHNA and CDR2 YSLEER. Written as DNA, the CDR3 is TGCGCCAGCAGCCAAGATTCGGCGTCTAGCGGAACATACAATGAGCAGTTCTTC. It encodes CASSQDSASSGTYNEQFF.

This sequence joins TRBV15 and TRBJ2-5; D call uncertain. With the DNA end fitting TRBJ2-7 better, the J assignment may be wrong. Germline loops: CDR1 LNHNV, CDR2 YYDKDF (reference sequence). The CDR3 extends over 13 amino acids. The CDR3 nucleotides are TGTGCCACCAGCAGAGACGCTACCTACGAGCAGTACTTC. This encodes CATSRDATYEQYF.

The chain links TRBV28 to TRBJ2-5; the match to TRBD1 covers 8 bases. V lost 9 bases, J lost 1 base, and 13 bases stayed unmatched. The germline gives CDR1 MDHEN, CDR2 SYDVKM. The CDR3 has 16 amino acids. The CDR3 here is CASSGQGASTQETQYF. The CDR3 DNA reads as TGTGCCAGTTCCGGACAGGGTGCATCTACCCAAGAGACCCAGTACTTC. Using reference TRBV28 and TRBJ2-5 for the parts outside the CDR3, the full variable domain is DVKVTQSSRYLVKRTGEKVFLECVQDMDHENMFWYRQDPGLGLRLIYFSYDVKMKEKGDIPEGYSVSREKKERFSLILESASTNQTSMYLCASSGQGASTQETQYFGPGTRLLVL.

The chain recombines TRBV28 with TRBJ1-3; D possibly corresponds to TRBD1 (5 bases). This CDR3 contains 13 residues. V lost 3 bases and J 8 bases, leaving 11 bases between the germline ends. CDR1 is MDHEN and CDR2 is SYDVKM in the germline V gene. CDR3 bases: TGTGCCAGCAGTTTTCGGGGGGGTTACACCATATATTTT. As protein: CASSFRGGYTIYF.

The chain joins TRBV18 to TRBJ2-7; D tentatively fits TRBD1 or TRBD2 (5 bases each). CDR1 and CDR2 from the germline V gene are KGHSH and LQKENI. This CDR3 region has 14 residues. The germline V and J ends were trimmed by 1 base and 5 bases, with 12 bases remaining between them. CDR3 loop: CASSPRDGTNEQYF. As DNA, the CDR3 is TGTGCCAGCTCACCACGGGACGGCACGAACGAGCAGTACTTC.

The J gene is TRBJ2-2, the V gene TRBV2; 8 positions match TRBD2. The V segment lost 5 bases and the J segment 7 bases; nucleotides outside the gene matches: 9. Germline assignment: CDR1 SNHLY and CDR2 FYNNEI. The CDR3 has 15 residues. The CDR3 region is CASSLLGLADGELFF. Written as DNA, the CDR3 is TGTGCCAGCAGTTTACTCGGACTAGCCGACGGGGAGCTGTTTTTT.